This TCR beta chain comes out of a study of blood T cell repertoires in COVID-19. The V end was cut by 1 base, the J end by 6 bases, with 16 bases between. The germline CDR1 and CDR2 sequences are SGHRS and YFSETQ. The CDR3 runs 16 residues. In the original analysis: Cell counts per sample came from amplifying reference gene primers. The data were produced by immunoSEQ multiplex PCR, yet TCRdb's version contains in-frame clones alone and is incomplete. V, J and clone size derive from that table, while D and trimming were established from the DNA sequence. The table records about 170,000 clones, 74% of them present only once.

This sequence originates from a woman of 80 years or more with acute or convalescent COVID-19. The J gene is TRBJ2-2, the V gene TRBV5-1; D gene ambiguous. The specimen was peripheral blood. In DNA, the CDR3 is TGCGCCAGCAGCTTGCTCACTGTAGTTCAGGCCGGGGAGCTGTTTTTT. Translating gives CASSLLTVVQAGELFF.